This T cell receptor beta chain emerged from a study of regulatory T cells in long-lasting Graves disease. Findings and caveats of the study: Newly diagnosed disease favored TRBV20-1 and TRBJ2-1 over persistent disease.

To make TCR beta libraries, researchers used iRepertoire HTBI primers and Arm-PCR of CDR3 regions. TCRdb reanalysed the multiplex PCR reads using MiXCR and keeps one entry per CDR3 protein. Among approximately 470,000 distinct CDR3 sequences, 20% were seen once, and the ten largest hold about 8.3%. The CDR3 sequence is 15 residues long. Per the germline V gene, CDR1 is SEHNR and CDR2 is FQNEAQ (reference sequence). The V end lost 1 base, the J end lost 4 bases, and 13 bases lay between the germline ends. The table lists this clonotype with a few counts. Its cognate antigen is unknown. The time point denotes: persistent/refractory GD, antithyroid drugs over 5 years with positive TRAb. The TCR library was made from RNA extracted from PBMCs.

The chain uses TRBV7-9 and TRBJ1-2; possibly TRBD1 for D (5 bases). The sequence was obtained from a female donor with Graves disease. The source material was peripheral blood mononuclear cells (PBMCs), sampled when the disease was refractory, from a patient treated with antithyroid drugs. The CDR3 DNA is TGTGCCAGCAGCTTAGGGCGGGGCGCGAGCTATGGCTACACCTTC. Its translation: CASSLGRGASYGYTF.